This TCR beta chain emerged from a study of graft-versus-host responses after intestinal transplantation. Per germline, CDR1 MNHEY and CDR2 SVGAGI. The CDR3 runs 16 residues. J gave up 7 bases and V 0 bases, and 6 bases lay outside the gene matches. With regard to this clone: Its antigen is undetermined.

This table comes from immunoSEQ multiplex PCR, and its TCRdb copy is limited to in-frame clones, with some not included. The sample yields 90,000 to 95,000 clones, approximately 90% seen once. The receptor was derived from a human donor who received an intestinal transplant. The J gene is TRBJ2-5, the V gene TRBV6-5, with 12 bases identical to TRBD2. The sample consisted of unstimulated CD8+ T cells sorted from spleen or lymph node cells, taken before intestinal transplant. The CDR3, as DNA: TGTGCCAGCAGTTACTCGGCTAGCGGGGGGGCGGCGACCCAGTACTTC. It encodes CASSYSASGGAATQYF.